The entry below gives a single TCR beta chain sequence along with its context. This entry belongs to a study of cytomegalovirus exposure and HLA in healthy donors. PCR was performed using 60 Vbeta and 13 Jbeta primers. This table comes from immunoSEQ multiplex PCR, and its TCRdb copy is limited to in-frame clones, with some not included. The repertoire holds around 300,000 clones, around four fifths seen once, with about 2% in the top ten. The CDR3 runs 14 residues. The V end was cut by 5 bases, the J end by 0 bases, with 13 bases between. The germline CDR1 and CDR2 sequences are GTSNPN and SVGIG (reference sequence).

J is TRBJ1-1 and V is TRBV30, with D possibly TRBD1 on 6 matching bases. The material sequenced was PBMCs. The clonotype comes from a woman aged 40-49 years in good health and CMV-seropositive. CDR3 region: CAWSGTLLNTEAFF. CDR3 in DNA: TGTGCCTGGTCGGGGACACTACTGAACACTGAAGCTTTCTTT.